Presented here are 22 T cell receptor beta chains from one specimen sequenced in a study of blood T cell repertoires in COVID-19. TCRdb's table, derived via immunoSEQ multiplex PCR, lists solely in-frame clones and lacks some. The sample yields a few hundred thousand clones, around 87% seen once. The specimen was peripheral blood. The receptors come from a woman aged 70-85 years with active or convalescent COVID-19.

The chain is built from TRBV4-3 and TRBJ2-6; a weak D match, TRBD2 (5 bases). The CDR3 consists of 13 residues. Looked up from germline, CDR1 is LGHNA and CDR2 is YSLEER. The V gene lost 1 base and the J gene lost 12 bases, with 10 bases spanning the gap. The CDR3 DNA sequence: TGCGCCAGCAGCCAAGCCTCGGGGTCCGTCCTGACTTTC. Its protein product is CASSQASGSVLTF.

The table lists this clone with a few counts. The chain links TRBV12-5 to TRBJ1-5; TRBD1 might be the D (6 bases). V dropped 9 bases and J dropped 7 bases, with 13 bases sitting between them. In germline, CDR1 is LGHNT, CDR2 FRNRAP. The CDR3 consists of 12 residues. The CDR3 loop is CASRDTGQPQHF. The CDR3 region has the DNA TGTGCTAGCCGGGACACCGGGCAGCCCCAGCATTTT.

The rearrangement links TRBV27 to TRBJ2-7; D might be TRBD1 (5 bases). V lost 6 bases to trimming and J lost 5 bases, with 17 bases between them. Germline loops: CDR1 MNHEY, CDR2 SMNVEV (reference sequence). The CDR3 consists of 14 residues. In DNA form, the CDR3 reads TGTGCCAGCAGGTCTACAGGATCAAGGGACGAGCAGTACTTC. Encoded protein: CASRSTGSRDEQYF.

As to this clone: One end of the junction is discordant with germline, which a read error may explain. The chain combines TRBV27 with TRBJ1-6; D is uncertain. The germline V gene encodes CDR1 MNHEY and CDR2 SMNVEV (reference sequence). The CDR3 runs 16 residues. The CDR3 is CASSVSRQRNNSPLHF. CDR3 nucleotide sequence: TGTGCCAGCAGTGTATCCCGGCAGCGGAATAATTCACCCCTCCACTTT.

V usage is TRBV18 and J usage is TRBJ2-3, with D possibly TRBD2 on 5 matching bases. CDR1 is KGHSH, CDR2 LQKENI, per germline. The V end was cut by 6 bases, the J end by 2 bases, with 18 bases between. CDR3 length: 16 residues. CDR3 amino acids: CASSPGTGYITDTQYF. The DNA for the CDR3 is TGTGCCAGCTCGCCAGGCACGGGGTATATCACAGATACGCAGTATTTT.

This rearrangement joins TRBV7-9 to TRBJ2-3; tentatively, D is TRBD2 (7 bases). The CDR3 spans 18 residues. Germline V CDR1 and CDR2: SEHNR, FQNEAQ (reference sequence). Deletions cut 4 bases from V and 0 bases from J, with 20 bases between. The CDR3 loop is CASSSLGRGGRSTDTQYF. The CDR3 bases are TGTGCCAGCAGCTCATTAGGAAGGGGGGGTCGGAGCACAGATACGCAGTATTTT.

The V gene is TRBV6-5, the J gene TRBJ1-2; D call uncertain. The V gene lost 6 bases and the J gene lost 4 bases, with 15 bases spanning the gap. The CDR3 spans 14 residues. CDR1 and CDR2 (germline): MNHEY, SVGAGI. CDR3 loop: CASRASGFSYGYTF. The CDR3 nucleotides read TGTGCCAGCAGAGCCTCAGGTTTTTCCTATGGCTACACCTTC.

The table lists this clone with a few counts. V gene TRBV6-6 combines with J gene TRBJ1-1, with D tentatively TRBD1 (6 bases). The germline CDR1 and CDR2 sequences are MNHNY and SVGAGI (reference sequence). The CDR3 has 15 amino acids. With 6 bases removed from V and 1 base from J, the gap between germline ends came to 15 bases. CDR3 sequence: CASSPNGQPNTEAFF. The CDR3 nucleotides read TGTGCCAGCAGCCCCAACGGACAGCCGAACACTGAAGCTTTCTTT.

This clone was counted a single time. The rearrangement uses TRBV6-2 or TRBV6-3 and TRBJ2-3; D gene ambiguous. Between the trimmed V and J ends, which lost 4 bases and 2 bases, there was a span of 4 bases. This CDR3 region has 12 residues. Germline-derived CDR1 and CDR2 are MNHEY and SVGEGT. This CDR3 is CASSSYTDTQYF. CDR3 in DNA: TGTGCCAGCAGTTCGTACACAGATACGCAGTATTTT.

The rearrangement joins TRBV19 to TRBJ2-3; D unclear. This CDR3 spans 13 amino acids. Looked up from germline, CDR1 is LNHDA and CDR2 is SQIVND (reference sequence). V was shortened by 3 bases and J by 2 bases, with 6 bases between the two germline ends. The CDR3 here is CASSMAYTDTQYF. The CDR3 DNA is TGTGCCAGTAGTATGGCATACACAGATACGCAGTATTTT.

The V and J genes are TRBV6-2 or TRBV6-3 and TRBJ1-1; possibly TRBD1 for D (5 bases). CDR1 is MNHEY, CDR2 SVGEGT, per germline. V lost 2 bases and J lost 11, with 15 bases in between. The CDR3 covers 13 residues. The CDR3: CASSYPHRDWAFF. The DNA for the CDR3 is TGTGCCAGCAGTTACCCCCACCGGGACTGGGCTTTCTTT.

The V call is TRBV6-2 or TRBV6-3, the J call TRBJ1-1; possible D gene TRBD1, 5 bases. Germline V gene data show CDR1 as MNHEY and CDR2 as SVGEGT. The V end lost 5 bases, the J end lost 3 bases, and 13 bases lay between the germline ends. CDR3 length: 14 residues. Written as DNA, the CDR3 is TGTGCCAGCAGTCCCTCAAGGGGTGACACTGAAGCTTTCTTT. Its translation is CASSPSRGDTEAFF.

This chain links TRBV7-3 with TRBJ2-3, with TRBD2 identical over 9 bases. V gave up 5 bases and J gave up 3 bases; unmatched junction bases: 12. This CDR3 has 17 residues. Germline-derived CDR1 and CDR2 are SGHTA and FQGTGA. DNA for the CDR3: TGTGCCAGCAGCCCGGGTGATACGGGACTAGCTACAGATACGCAGTATTTT. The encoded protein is CASSPGDTGLATDTQYF.

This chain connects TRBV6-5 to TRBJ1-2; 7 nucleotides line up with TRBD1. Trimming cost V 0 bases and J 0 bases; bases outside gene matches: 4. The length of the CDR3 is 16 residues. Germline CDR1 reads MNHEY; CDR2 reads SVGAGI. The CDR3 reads CASSYSGRGANYGYTF. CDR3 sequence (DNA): TGTGCCAGCAGTTACTCGGGCAGGGGGGCTAACTATGGCTACACCTTC.

CDR3 coding DNA: TGTGCCAGCAGCCCTTCGGTCCTAGGTTACTACAATGAGCAGTTCTTC. Translated: CASSPSVLGYYNEQFF. V gene TRBV7-2 combines with J gene TRBJ2-1; D remains ambiguous. Between the trimmed V and J ends, which lost 5 bases and 3 bases, there was a span of 17 bases. In germline, CDR1 is SGHTA, CDR2 FQGNSA. The CDR3 sequence is 16 residues long.

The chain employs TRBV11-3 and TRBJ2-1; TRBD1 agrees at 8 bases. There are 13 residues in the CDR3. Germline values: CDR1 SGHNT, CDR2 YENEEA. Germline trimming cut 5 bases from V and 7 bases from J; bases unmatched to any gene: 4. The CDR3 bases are TGTGCCAGCAGCCCGGACAGGGAAAATGAGCAGTTCTTC. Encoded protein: CASSPDRENEQFF. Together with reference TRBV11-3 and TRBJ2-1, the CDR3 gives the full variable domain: EAGVVQSPRYKIIEKKQPVAFWCNPISGHNTLYWYLQNLGQGPELLIRYENEEAVDDSQLPKDRFSAERLKGVDSTLKIQPAELGDSAVYLCASSPDRENEQFFGPGTRLTVL.

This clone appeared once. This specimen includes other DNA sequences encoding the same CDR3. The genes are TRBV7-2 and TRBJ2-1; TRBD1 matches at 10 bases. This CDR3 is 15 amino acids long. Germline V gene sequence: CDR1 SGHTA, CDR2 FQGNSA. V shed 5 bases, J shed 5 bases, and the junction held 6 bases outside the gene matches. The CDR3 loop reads CASSRPGTGDNEQFF. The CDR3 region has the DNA TGTGCCAGCAGCCGTCCCGGGACAGGGGACAATGAGCAGTTCTTC.

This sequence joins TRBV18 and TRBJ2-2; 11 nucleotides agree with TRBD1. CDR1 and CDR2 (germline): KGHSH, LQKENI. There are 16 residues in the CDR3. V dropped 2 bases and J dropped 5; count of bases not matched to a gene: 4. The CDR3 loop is CASSPSGTGGTGELFF. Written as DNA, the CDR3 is TGTGCCAGCTCACCATCCGGGACAGGGGGTACCGGGGAGCTGTTTTTT.

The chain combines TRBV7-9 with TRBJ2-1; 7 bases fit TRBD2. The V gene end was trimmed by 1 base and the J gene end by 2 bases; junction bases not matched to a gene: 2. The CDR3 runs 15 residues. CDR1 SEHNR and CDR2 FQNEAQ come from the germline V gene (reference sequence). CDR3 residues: CASSLGGGTYNEQFF. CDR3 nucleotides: TGTGCCAGCAGCTTAGGCGGGGGAACCTACAATGAGCAGTTCTTC.

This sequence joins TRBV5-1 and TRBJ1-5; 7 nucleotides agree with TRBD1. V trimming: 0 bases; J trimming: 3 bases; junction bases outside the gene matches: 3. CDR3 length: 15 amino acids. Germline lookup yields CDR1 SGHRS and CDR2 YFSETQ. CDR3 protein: CASSLEGADNQPQHF. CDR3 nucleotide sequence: TGCGCCAGCAGCTTGGAGGGGGCAGACAATCAGCCCCAGCATTTT.

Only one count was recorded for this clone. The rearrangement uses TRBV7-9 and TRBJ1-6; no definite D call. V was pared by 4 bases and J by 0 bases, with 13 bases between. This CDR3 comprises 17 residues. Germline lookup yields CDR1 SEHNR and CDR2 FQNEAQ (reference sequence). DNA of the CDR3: TGTGCCAGCAGCTCACTTATTTCCGTCTCCTATAATTCACCCCTCCACTTT. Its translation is CASSSLISVSYNSPLHF.

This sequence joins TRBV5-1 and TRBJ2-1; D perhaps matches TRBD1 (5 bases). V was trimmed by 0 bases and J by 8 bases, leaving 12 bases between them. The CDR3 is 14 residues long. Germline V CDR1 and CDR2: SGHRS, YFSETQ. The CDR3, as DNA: TGCGCCAGCAGCTTGGAAGGGCCCAGGGATGAGCAGTTCTTC. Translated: CASSLEGPRDEQFF.